This passage covers 2 T cell receptor beta chains from one sample sequenced in a study of breast tumors, draining lymph nodes, adjacent tissues. Each CDR3 protein gets one entry after TCRdb re-called the multiplex PCR reads with MiXCR. The sample records approximately 130,000 distinct CDR3 sequences, 21% being singletons. Breast cancer patients provided tissue from their axillary draining lymph nodes. Sequencing was carried out using axillary lymph node tissue. Receptors originate from a female donor with breast cancer. Some clones in this sample may be carry-over from other donors' samples.

The J gene is TRBJ2-2, the V gene TRBV19; D not resolved. This CDR3 is built from 12 residues. The V gene's germline CDR1 is LNHDA and CDR2 SQIVND (reference sequence). V shed 3 bases and J shed 8 bases, with 7 bases lying between them. The CDR3 coding sequence is TGTGCCAGTAGTATCCCACCGGGGGAGCTGTTTTTT. This codes for CASSIPPGELFF.

The chain employs TRBV3-1 and TRBJ2-1; 14 positions agree with TRBD2. The CDR3 has 17 residues. Trimming took 3 bases from V and 8 from J; bases not matched to a gene: 9. CDR1 is LGHDT, CDR2 YNNKEL, per germline (reference sequence). In DNA, the CDR3 is TGTGCCAGCAGCCAGACGCCGGGACTAGCGGGAGAAGATGAGCAGTTCTTC. It translates to CASSQTPGLAGEDEQFF.